A selection of T cell receptor beta chains follows, all from one sample in a study of breast tumors, draining lymph nodes, adjacent tissues. MiXCR, applied by TCRdb to the multiplex PCR reads, yields one record per CDR3 protein. The sample yields some 100,000 distinct CDR3 sequences, 21% seen once. Sequenced material: axillary lymph node tissue. These receptors came from a female donor with breast cancer. Some clones in this sample may be carry-over from other donors' samples. The CDR3 runs from the conserved cysteine through the conserved F or W. The D gene is left open where the match is weak. Where a row states a size, it is once, few, many or the class of an expanded clone; other rows omit it.

TRBV9	many	TRBJ2-7	-	TGTGCCAGCAGCGTAGATGGGGCTGAGGGGTCCGAGCAGTACTTC	CASSVDGAEGSEQYF
TRBV12-3/TRBV12-4	few	TRBJ2-5	TRBD2	TGTGCCAGCAGTCCCCCTAGCGGGGGGGTCCAAGAGACCCAGTACTTC	CASSPPSGGVQETQYF
TRBV6-5	many	TRBJ1-2	TRBD1	TGTGCCAGCAGTTTGTACAGGGGAAGGGGGCAATATGGCTACACCTTC	CASSLYRGRGQYGYTF
TRBV5-1	many	TRBJ1-2	TRBD1	TGCGCCAGCAGCATCCAGGGGGCGCAAGGCTACACCTTC	CASSIQGAQGYTF
TRBV5-6	few	TRBJ1-2	TRBD1	TGTGCCAGCAGCTTGAGGGGGCTTGGGACAGGGGGCTTCCGAACCATCTATGGCTACACCTTC	CASSLRGLGTGGFRTIYGYTF
TRBV29-1	many	TRBJ1-3	-	TGCAGCGTTTGGGGAGGCTCTGGAAACACCATATATTTT	CSVWGGSGNTIYF
TRBV3-1	-	TRBJ2-2	-	TGTGCCAGCACCTACCGGGGGACCGGGGAGCTGTTTTTT	CASTYRGTGELFF
TRBV6-1	many	TRBJ2-7	TRBD2	TGTGCCAGCAGTGTGGCGGGGGACCCTATTTACGAGCAGTACTTC	CASSVAGDPIYEQYF
TRBV11-2	many	TRBJ2-5	-	TGTGCCAGCAGCTTAGCCCAAGAGACCCAGTACTTC	CASSLAQETQYF
TRBV4-1	many	TRBJ1-5	-	TGCGCCAGCAGCCAAGTTTTGCAGGGCGGACGATCCAATCAGCCCCAGCATTTT	CASSQVLQGGRSNQPQHF